These T cell receptor beta chains were read from a single sample in a study of human T cells and chemical hapten exposure. Each CDR3 protein gets one entry after TCRdb re-called the RACE reads with MiXCR. The sample shows around 110,000 distinct CDR3 sequences, around 10% of them seen only once. The sequencing here drew on whole blood, taken in connection with sensitization to the hapten diphenylcyclopropenone (DPC). The receptors here all came from a woman in her forties or fifties with alopecia areata. Some clones in this sample may be carry-over from other donors' samples. Both conserved end residues are part of each CDR3. A D gene is named only where the DNA matches it firmly.

j_gene: TRBJ2-5
d_gene: .
v_gene: TRBV28
CDR3aa: CASSLPLETVETQYF

j_gene: TRBJ2-7
d_gene: .
v_gene: TRBV18
CDR3aa: CASSPGTLSSYEQYF

j_gene: TRBJ1-5
d_gene: TRBD1
v_gene: TRBV18
CDR3aa: CASSMEQGAWQPQHF

j_gene: TRBJ2-7
d_gene: .
v_gene: TRBV28
CDR3aa: CASRGTVYEQYF

j_gene: TRBJ2-7
d_gene: .
v_gene: TRBV28
CDR3aa: CAGGNPMSYEQYF

j_gene: TRBJ2-7
d_gene: TRBD1
v_gene: TRBV28
CDR3aa: CASYDRDRYEQYF

j_gene: TRBJ2-4
d_gene: TRBD2
v_gene: TRBV27
CDR3aa: CASSPRRASGVNIQYF

j_gene: TRBJ2-2
d_gene: TRBD2
v_gene: TRBV28
CDR3aa: CASSGRAWNTGELFF

j_gene: TRBJ2-5
d_gene: TRBD2
v_gene: TRBV12-3/TRBV12-4
CDR3aa: CASSPGTSGTFQETQYF

j_gene: TRBJ1-5
d_gene: .
v_gene: TRBV6-1
CDR3aa: CASAIIGGQPQHF

j_gene: TRBJ2-1
d_gene: .
v_gene: TRBV29-1
CDR3aa: CSHRYDKNEQFF

j_gene: TRBJ2-1
d_gene: TRBD2
v_gene: TRBV7-9
CDR3aa: CASRIVAGGSYYNEQFF

j_gene: TRBJ1-5
d_gene: TRBD1
v_gene: TRBV6-5
CDR3aa: CASRGQGALGQPQHF

j_gene: TRBJ2-6
d_gene: .
v_gene: TRBV29-1
CDR3aa: CSVETPSSGANVLTF

j_gene: TRBJ2-5
d_gene: .
v_gene: TRBV11-2
CDR3aa: CASSAQTGGETQYF

j_gene: TRBJ1-4
d_gene: .
v_gene: TRBV5-1
CDR3aa: CASSLESGSHEKLFF

j_gene: TRBJ2-1
d_gene: TRBD1
v_gene: TRBV6-2/TRBV6-3
CDR3aa: CASSYGTESSYNEQFF

j_gene: TRBJ2-3
d_gene: .
v_gene: TRBV11-3
CDR3aa: CASSTRTDTQYF

j_gene: TRBJ1-3
d_gene: .
v_gene: TRBV18
CDR3aa: CASSPQTGSSGNTIYF

j_gene: TRBJ2-7
d_gene: .
v_gene: TRBV7-9
CDR3aa: CASSPRTVTYEQYF

j_gene: TRBJ2-1
d_gene: .
v_gene: TRBV7-9
CDR3aa: CASSLVQASYNEQFF

j_gene: TRBJ2-1
d_gene: TRBD2
v_gene: TRBV5-4
CDR3aa: CASSSGLAGSYNEQFF

j_gene: TRBJ1-2
d_gene: .
v_gene: TRBV6-1
CDR3aa: CASSEAGGRFDGYTF

j_gene: TRBJ2-7
d_gene: .
v_gene: TRBV20-1
CDR3aa: CSALNTGKEQYF

j_gene: TRBJ2-1
d_gene: TRBD2
v_gene: TRBV20-1
CDR3aa: CSGLAETSSYNEQFF

j_gene: TRBJ2-3
d_gene: .
v_gene: TRBV20-1
CDR3aa: CSASDRDTQYF

j_gene: TRBJ1-5
d_gene: .
v_gene: TRBV19
CDR3aa: CASSDQGRNQPQHF

j_gene: TRBJ1-6
d_gene: .
v_gene: TRBV5-5
CDR3aa: CASSYVHRGGNSPLHF

j_gene: TRBJ2-1
d_gene: .
v_gene: TRBV7-8
CDR3aa: CASSPIRVFGGRSYNEQFF

j_gene: TRBJ2-7
d_gene: .
v_gene: TRBV6-2/TRBV6-3
CDR3aa: CASSWSLGRYEQYF

j_gene: TRBJ1-5
d_gene: TRBD1
v_gene: TRBV7-8
CDR3aa: CASSLQGAINQPQHF

j_gene: TRBJ2-1
d_gene: TRBD2
v_gene: TRBV7-7
CDR3aa: CASSYGLAGSSYNEQFF

j_gene: TRBJ2-7
d_gene: TRBD2
v_gene: TRBV10-1
CDR3aa: CASSDLAGGPYEQYF

j_gene: TRBJ2-5
d_gene: .
v_gene: TRBV28
CDR3aa: CASSSGSAPQETQYF

j_gene: TRBJ2-3
d_gene: TRBD2
v_gene: TRBV4-2
CDR3aa: CASSQPARGGAVDTQYF

j_gene: TRBJ2-4
d_gene: TRBD2
v_gene: TRBV7-8
CDR3aa: CASSPGTSGSENIQYF

j_gene: TRBJ2-5
d_gene: .
v_gene: TRBV18
CDR3aa: CASSPQEIRQETQYF

j_gene: TRBJ2-2
d_gene: .
v_gene: TRBV3-1
CDR3aa: CASSQQPGPAAGELFF

j_gene: TRBJ1-4
d_gene: .
v_gene: TRBV4-3
CDR3aa: CASSQVRGVTNEKLFF

j_gene: TRBJ2-1
d_gene: .
v_gene: TRBV6-1
CDR3aa: CASSEAQRGSYNEQFF

j_gene: TRBJ1-6
d_gene: .
v_gene: TRBV11-2
CDR3aa: CASSLAQGGNNSPLHF

j_gene: TRBJ1-1
d_gene: .
v_gene: TRBV27
CDR3aa: CASSYGGSNTEAFF

j_gene: TRBJ2-5
d_gene: TRBD2
v_gene: TRBV29-1
CDR3aa: CSAGLAGVSGETQYF

j_gene: TRBJ2-7
d_gene: .
v_gene: TRBV9
CDR3aa: CASSVEPGIGYEQYF

j_gene: TRBJ2-1
d_gene: TRBD2
v_gene: TRBV28
CDR3aa: CASSLILAGDNEQFF

j_gene: TRBJ1-3
d_gene: .
v_gene: TRBV28
CDR3aa: CASRTSGNTIYF

j_gene: TRBJ1-6
d_gene: .
v_gene: TRBV19
CDR3aa: CASSIRADISNSPLHF